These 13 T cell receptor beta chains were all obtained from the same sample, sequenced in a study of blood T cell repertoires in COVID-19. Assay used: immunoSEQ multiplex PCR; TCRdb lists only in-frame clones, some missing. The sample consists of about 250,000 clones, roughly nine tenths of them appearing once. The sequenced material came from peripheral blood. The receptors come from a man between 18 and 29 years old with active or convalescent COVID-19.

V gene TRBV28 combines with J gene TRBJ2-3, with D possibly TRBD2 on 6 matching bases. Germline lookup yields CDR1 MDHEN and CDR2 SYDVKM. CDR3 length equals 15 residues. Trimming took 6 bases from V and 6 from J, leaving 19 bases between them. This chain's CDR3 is CASRAPSEGGDTQYF. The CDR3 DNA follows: TGTGCCAGCAGGGCTCCCTCGGAGGGCGGGGATACGCAGTATTTT.

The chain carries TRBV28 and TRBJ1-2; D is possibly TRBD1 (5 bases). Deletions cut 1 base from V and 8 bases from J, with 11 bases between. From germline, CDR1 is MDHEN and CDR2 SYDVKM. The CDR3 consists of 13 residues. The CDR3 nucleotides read TGTGCCAGCAGTTTATTAAGGGGAGGCGGCTACACCTTC. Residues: CASSLLRGGGYTF.

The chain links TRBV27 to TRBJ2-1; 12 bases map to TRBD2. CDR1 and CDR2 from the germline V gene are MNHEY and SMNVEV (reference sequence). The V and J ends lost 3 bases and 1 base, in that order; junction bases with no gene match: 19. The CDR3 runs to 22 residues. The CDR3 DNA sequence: TGTGCCAGCAGTTTGTTGGATAAAGAACAGACTAGCGGGAGCGCGTCCTACAATGAGCAGTTCTTC. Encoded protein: CASSLLDKEQTSGSASYNEQFF.

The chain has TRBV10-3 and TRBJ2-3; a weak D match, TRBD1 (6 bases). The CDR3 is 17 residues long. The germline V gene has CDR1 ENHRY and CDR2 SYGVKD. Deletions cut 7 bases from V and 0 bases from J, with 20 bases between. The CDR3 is CAIKRDISITSTDTQYF. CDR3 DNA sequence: TGTGCCATCAAACGGGACATCTCAATCACTAGCACAGATACGCAGTATTTT.

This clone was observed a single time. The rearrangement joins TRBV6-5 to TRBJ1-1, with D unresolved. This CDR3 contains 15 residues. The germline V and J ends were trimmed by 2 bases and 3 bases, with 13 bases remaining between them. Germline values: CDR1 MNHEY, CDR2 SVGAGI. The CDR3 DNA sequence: TGTGCCAGCAGTTACGGTAGGAACGCGGACACTGAAGCTTTCTTT. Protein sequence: CASSYGRNADTEAFF.

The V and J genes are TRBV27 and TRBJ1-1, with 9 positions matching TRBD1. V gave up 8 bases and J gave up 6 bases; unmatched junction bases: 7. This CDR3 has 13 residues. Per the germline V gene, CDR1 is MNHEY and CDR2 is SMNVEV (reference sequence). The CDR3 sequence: CASGIQGASEAFF. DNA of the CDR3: TGTGCCAGCGGGATACAGGGGGCGTCTGAAGCTTTCTTT.

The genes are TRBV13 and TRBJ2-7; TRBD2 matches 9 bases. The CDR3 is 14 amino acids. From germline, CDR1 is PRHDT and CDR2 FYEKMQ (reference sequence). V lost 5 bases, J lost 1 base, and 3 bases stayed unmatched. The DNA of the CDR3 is TGTGCCAGCAGCCCGGGACTAGCTTCCTACGAGCAGTACTTC. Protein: CASSPGLASYEQYF.

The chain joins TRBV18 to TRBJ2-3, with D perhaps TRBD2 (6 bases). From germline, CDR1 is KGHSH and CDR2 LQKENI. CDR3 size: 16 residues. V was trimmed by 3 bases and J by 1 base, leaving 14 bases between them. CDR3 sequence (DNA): TGTGCCAGCTCACCCAGCGGGCGCGCGGGCACAGATACGCAGTATTTT. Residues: CASSPSGRAGTDTQYF.

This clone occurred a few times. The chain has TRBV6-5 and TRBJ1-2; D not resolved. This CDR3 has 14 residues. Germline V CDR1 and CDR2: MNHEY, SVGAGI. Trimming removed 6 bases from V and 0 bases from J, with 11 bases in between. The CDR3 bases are TGTGCCAGCAGGCCCACCGGAGCTAACTATGGCTACACCTTC. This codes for CASRPTGANYGYTF.

Written as DNA, the CDR3 is TGTGCCAGCAGTCCTGCTAGCGCACACAATGAGCAGTTCTTC. Its translation is CASSPASAHNEQFF. The chain uses TRBV6-4 and TRBJ2-1, with D maybe TRBD2 (6 bases). The CDR3 loop spans 14 amino acids. Trimming removed 5 bases at V and 5 bases at J, with 13 bases between. Germline lookup yields CDR1 MRHNA and CDR2 SNTAGT.

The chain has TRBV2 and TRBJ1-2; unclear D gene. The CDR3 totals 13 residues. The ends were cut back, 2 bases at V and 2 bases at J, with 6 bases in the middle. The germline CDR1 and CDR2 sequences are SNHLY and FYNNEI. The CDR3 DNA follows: TGTGCCAGCAGTGAAAAGCCAAACTATGGCTACACCTTC. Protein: CASSEKPNYGYTF.

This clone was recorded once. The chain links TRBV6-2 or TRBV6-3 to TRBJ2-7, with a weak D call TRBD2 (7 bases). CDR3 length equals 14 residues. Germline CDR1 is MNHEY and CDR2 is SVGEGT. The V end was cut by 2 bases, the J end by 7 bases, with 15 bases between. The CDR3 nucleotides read TGTGCCAGCAGTTACGACGTCGGGGGGCTGGAGCAGTACTTC. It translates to CASSYDVGGLEQYF.

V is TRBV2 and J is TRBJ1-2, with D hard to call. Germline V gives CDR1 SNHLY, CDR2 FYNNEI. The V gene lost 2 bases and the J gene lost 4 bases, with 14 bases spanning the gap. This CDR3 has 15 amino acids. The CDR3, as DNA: TGTGCCAGCAGTGAATTGGAGGTCTTCCGCTATGGCTACACCTTC. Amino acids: CASSELEVFRYGYTF.